Each of the 8 T cell receptor beta chains below was sequenced from the same sample in a study of tumor-infiltrating lymphocytes in oesophageal squamous cell carcinoma. Each CDR3 protein is one row after TCRdb ran MiXCR on the PCR reads. This table holds 15,000 to 20,000 distinct CDR3 sequences, about two fifths found once. Sequenced material: normal esophageal tissue next to the tumor. All receptors derive from a male donor with esophageal squamous cell carcinoma.

By share, this clonotype ranks as medium-sized. The chain uses TRBV7-3 and TRBJ2-3; no firm D call. V was pared by 2 bases and J by 0 bases, with 6 bases between. Germline V gives CDR1 SGHTA, CDR2 FQGTGA. CDR3 length: 14 amino acids. CDR3 bases: TGTGCCAGCAGCTTAGGAGCTAGCACAGATACGCAGTATTTT. Protein product: CASSLGASTDTQYF. Combining the CDR3 with reference TRBV7-3 and TRBJ2-3 gives the whole variable domain GAGVSQTPSNKVTEKGKYVELRCDPISGHTALYWYRQSLGQGPEFLIYFQGTGAADDSGLPNDRFFAVRPEGSVSTLKIQRTERGDSAVYLCASSLGASTDTQYFGPGTRLTVL.

The chain combines TRBV7-8 with TRBJ2-5; no clear D. The CDR3 consists of 11 residues. The germline CDR1 and CDR2 sequences are SGHVS and FQNEAQ. The V gene lost 5 bases and the J gene lost 3 bases, with 4 bases spanning the gap. In DNA form, the CDR3 reads TGTGCCAGCAGCCGGGAAGAGACCCAGTACTTC. Its translation is CASSREETQYF.

The rearrangement joins TRBV7-6 to TRBJ2-5; D gene uncertain. The J call is in doubt because the DNA end fits TRBJ2-7 better. The CDR3 covers 13 residues. CDR1 SGHVS and CDR2 FNYEAQ come from the germline V gene. CDR3 sequence: CASSMISSNEQYF. The CDR3 bases are TGTGCCAGCAGCATGATCTCCAGTAACGAGCAGTACTTC.

The chain recombines TRBV6-1 with TRBJ2-4; D might be TRBD1 (5 bases). The J call may be mistaken, given a closer DNA end match to TRBJ2-7. The V gene's germline CDR1 is MNHNS and CDR2 SASEGT. There are 15 residues in the CDR3. The CDR3 sequence: CASSEPGIPPYEQYF. CDR3 nucleotides: TGTGCCAGCAGTGAACCAGGGATCCCGCCCTACGAGCAGTACTTC.

This clonotype was seen at least ten times. The V call is TRBV11-2, the J call TRBJ2-5, with TRBD2 identical over 7 bases. There are 15 residues in the CDR3. With 0 bases clipped from V and 1 base from J, the junction kept 2 bases outside the gene matches. Germline loops: CDR1 SGHAT, CDR2 FQNNGV. The CDR3 region has the DNA TGTGCCAGCAGCTTAGATGGGACTACCCAAGAGACCCAGTACTTC. Encoded protein: CASSLDGTTQETQYF.

The chain employs TRBV7-9 and TRBJ2-3, with D perhaps TRBD1 (5 bases). The CDR3 covers 15 residues. V lost 1 base to trimming and J lost 6 bases, with 14 bases between them. Germline V gene sequence: CDR1 SEHNR, CDR2 FQNEAQ (reference sequence). The CDR3 DNA follows: TGTGCCAGCAGCTTAGATGGCAGGGAATATGATACGCAGTATTTT. Protein product: CASSLDGREYDTQYF.

This clonotype has just a few counts. The rearrangement uses TRBV7-2 and TRBJ2-3; 12 bases map to TRBD2. Germline V gene sequence: CDR1 SGHTA, CDR2 FQGNSA. The V and J ends lost 4 bases and 5 bases, in that order; junction bases with no gene match: 7. This CDR3 has 16 residues. In DNA form, the CDR3 reads TGTGCCAGCAGCTCTCAGCTAGCGGGAGGGGGAGATACGCAGTATTTT. It translates to CASSSQLAGGGDTQYF.

The gene calls are TRBV7-8 and TRBJ2-4, with D hard to call. The V gene's germline CDR1 is SGHVS and CDR2 FQNEAQ. The CDR3 runs to 13 residues. V shed 1 base and J shed 7 bases, with 8 bases lying between them. CDR3 coding DNA: TGTGCCAGCAGCTTAGGAACGAGGAACATTCAGTACTTC. Its translation is CASSLGTRNIQYF.